This T cell receptor beta chain was identified during a study of post-analysis software for immune sequencing data. Study context: The courses of disease that were included comprised relapsing-remitting, secondary progressive and progressive-relapsing multiple sclerosis. Whole-study results and caveats: TRBV5-6, TRBV5-1 and TRBV20-1 were among four or five TRBV segments more frequent in patients than controls. Significantly decreased normalized Chao1 diversity was recorded for multiple sclerosis patients relative to controls.

On this clonotype itself: The antigen remains undetermined.

Included in the TCR beta cDNA libraries were unique molecular identifiers. T cells, roughly 0.95 to 10 million of them, yielded roughly 550,000 cDNA molecules. TCRdb redid the calling of the PCR reads with MiXCR, one entry per CDR3 protein. The data hold about 810,000 distinct CDR3 sequences, with 53% observed a single time. Trimming took 3 bases from V and 1 from J, leaving 7 bases between them. Germline V CDR1 and CDR2: SNHLY, FYNNEI. CDR3 length equals 14 residues. This TCR came from a girl aged 5-17 years with multiple sclerosis. The specimen was blood. This chain links TRBV2 with TRBJ1-5; D is unresolved. Here the CDR3 reads CASSDRYSNQPQHF. As DNA, the CDR3 is TGTGCCAGCAGTGATAGGTACAGCAATCAGCCCCAGCATTTT.